This T cell receptor (beta chain) stems from a study of T cell changes during pregnancy in multiple sclerosis. CDR3 length: 14 amino acids. With 5 bases clipped from V and 2 bases from J, the junction kept 3 bases outside the gene matches. CDR1 is MNHEY and CDR2 is SVGAGI in the germline V gene. Data came from immunoSEQ multiplex PCR; TCRdb stores just in-frame clones and leaves some out. The sample yields fewer than 20,000 clones, more than 70% seen once. This clone occurred once. The TCR was taken from a female donor in good health, enrolled as a control in a pregnancy study. The sample was CD4+ T cells from peripheral blood mononuclear cells, taken in the first trimester of pregnancy. The chain combines TRBV6-5 with TRBJ1-5; 7 nucleotides line up with TRBD1. The CDR3 is CASSLRGGNQPQHF. The CDR3 DNA follows: TGTGCCAGCAGTCTCAGGGGGGGCAATCAGCCCCAGCATTTT.